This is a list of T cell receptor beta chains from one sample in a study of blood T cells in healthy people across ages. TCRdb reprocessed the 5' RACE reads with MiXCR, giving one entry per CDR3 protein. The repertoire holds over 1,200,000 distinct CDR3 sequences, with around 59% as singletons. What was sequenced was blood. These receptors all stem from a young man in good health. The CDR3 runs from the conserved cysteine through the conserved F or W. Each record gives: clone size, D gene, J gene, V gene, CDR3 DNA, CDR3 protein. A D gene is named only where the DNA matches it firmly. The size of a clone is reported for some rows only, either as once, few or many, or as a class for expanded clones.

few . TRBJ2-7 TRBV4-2 TGTGCCAGCAGCCAAGGGAAGCAAGATTCCTACGAGCAGTACTTC CASSQGKQDSYEQYF
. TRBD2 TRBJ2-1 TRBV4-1 TGCGCCAGCAGCCAGATCGGGCCAGACGGGGGGGATTACAATGAGCAGTTCTTC CASSQIGPDGGDYNEQFF
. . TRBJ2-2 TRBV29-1 TGCAGCGTTGAAGGCGGGGGCTCGGGCACCGGGGAGCTGTTTTTT CSVEGGGSGTGELFF
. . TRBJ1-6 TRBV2 TGTGCCAGCAGTGAATCATGGCATCTCCACTTT CASSESWHLHF
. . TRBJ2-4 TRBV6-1 TGTGCCAGCAGCAGTTACGGGGACCATTCCATAGCCAAAAACATTCAGTACTTC CASSSYGDHSIAKNIQYF
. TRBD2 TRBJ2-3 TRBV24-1 TGTGCCACCAGTGCAGGAGAACTAGCGGGAGAAAAGGATACGCAGTATTTT CATSAGELAGEKDTQYF
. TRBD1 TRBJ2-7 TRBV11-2 TGTGCCAGCAGCTTCGAGAGGGGGCCCAATGTCGACGAGCAGTACTTC CASSFERGPNVDEQYF
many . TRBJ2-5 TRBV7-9 TGTGCCAGCAGCTTAAGTGGGACAAGCCGTGAGCAGTACTTC CASSLSGTSREQYF
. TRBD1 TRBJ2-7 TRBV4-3 TGCGCCAGCAGCCAAGGGACAGGGGGATTCCCCTACGAGCAGTACTTC CASSQGTGGFPYEQYF
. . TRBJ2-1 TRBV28 TGTGCCAGCAGTTTGTTTCGGGCCACCAATGAGCAGTTCTTC CASSLFRATNEQFF
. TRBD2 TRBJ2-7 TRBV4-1 TGCGCCAGCAGCCAGCTGGCGGGAGATGCCTACGAGCAGTACTTC CASSQLAGDAYEQYF
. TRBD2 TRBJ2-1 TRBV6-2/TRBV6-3 TGTGCCAGCAGCACGGGACTAGCGGGACGGCAGTTCTTC CASSTGLAGRQFF
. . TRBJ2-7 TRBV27 TGTGCCAGCAGTTACTACTCGGGAAAAGTGGAGCAGTACTTC CASSYYSGKVEQYF
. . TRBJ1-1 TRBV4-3 TGCGCCAGCAGCCAAGATTCGGGACCGATGAACACTGAAGCTTTCTTT CASSQDSGPMNTEAFF
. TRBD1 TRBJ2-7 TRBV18 TGTGCCAGCTCAATCGCCGGGACAGGGGTTGCCTCCTACGAGCAGTACTTC CASSIAGTGVASYEQYF
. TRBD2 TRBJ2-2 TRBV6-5 TGTGCCAGCAGTTACATCAGCGGGGCTACCGGGGAGCTGTTTTTT CASSYISGATGELFF
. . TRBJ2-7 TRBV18 TGTGCCAGCTCACCGGTAACTGGCACTCTGGCCTACGAGCAGTACTTC CASSPVTGTLAYEQYF
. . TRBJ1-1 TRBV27 TGTGCCAGCAGTGTAGATGTCGGGGCAGAAGCTTTCTTT CASSVDVGAEAFF
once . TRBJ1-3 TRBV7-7 TGTGCTAGCAGCTTAGCGGCGGCAGCTGGAAACACCATATATTTT CASSLAAAAGNTIYF
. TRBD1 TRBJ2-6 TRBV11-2 TGTGCCAGCAGGGGACAGGGGCGTCCTGGGGCCAACGTCCTGAATTTC CASRGQGRPGANVLNF
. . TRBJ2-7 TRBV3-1 TGTGCCAGCAGCGTATCGGACCTACCGCCGTACTTC CASSVSDLPPYF
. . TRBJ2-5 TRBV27 TGTGCCAGCAGTTTAATCGGCGATGGAGAGACCCAGTACTTC CASSLIGDGETQYF
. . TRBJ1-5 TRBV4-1 TGCGCCAGCAGCGGCCACGGACCGAGCAATCAGCCCCAGCATTTT CASSGHGPSNQPQHF
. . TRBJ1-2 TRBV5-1 TGCGCCAGCAGCTCCCCCAGCGGGGGTGGTAACTATGGCTACACCTTC CASSSPSGGGNYGYTF
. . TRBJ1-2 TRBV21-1 TGTGCCAGCAGCGGTCGACAGGGGATCGGACGTGATGGCTACACCTTC CASSGRQGIGRDGYTF
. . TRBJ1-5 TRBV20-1 TGCAGTGCTCCGACAGTTAGCAATCAGCCCCAGCATTTT CSAPTVSNQPQHF
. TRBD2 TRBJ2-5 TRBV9 TGTGCCAGCAGCGTTTCCTTAGCGGGGGGTGGAGAGACCCAGTACTTC CASSVSLAGGGETQYF
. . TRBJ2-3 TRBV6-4 TGTGCCAGCAGTGCCTCCGGATCAGGCACAGATACGCAGTATTTT CASSASGSGTDTQYF
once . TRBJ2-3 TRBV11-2 TGTGCCAGCAGACTCAACAGGGTGGCTCGGGATACGCAGTATTTT CASRLNRVARDTQYF
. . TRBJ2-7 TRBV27 TGTGCCAGCAGTGACAGGAACGAGCAGTACTTC CASSDRNEQYF
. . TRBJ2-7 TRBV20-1 TGCAGTGCCGGGGGCGGGGACACCTACGAGCAGTACTTC CSAGGGDTYEQYF